This T cell receptor (beta chain) was captured by sequencing in a study of blood T cells in healthy people across ages. CDR3 size: 14 residues. CDR1 is DFQATT, CDR2 SNEGSKA, per germline (reference sequence). The V and J ends lost 6 bases and 4 bases respectively, with 18 bases between them. Primers used in a second PCR of roughly 6 to 12 cycles were a sample-barcoded 5' primer and a J-beta primer mix. TCRdb ran MiXCR on the 5' RACE reads and lists one entry per CDR3 protein. The profile shows more than 550,000 distinct CDR3 sequences, about 24% of them singletons. This clonotype was observed a handful of times.

The TCR comes from an older man in good health. Input material: blood. The chain carries TRBV20-1 and TRBJ1-2; D gene uncertain. The CDR3, as DNA: TGCAGTGCCCCCCTGGGGTCAAACCTCTATGGCTACACCTTC. Translating it yields CSAPLGSNLYGYTF.